Listed below are T cell receptor beta chains from one sample, sequenced in a study of cytomegalovirus exposure and HLA in healthy donors. TCRdb's table, derived via immunoSEQ multiplex PCR, lists solely in-frame clones and lacks some. The sample records fewer than 250,000 clones, 86% being singletons. Sample: PBMCs. All receptors come from a young woman in good health and CMV-seronegative. Both conserved end residues are part of each CDR3. Fields, in order: V gene, D gene, J gene, clone size, CDR3 DNA, CDR3 protein. A D gene is named only where the DNA matches it firmly. Size is omitted from some rows. Given values are once, few, many or a class for expanded clones.

TRBV29-1	TRBD1	TRBJ2-7	once	TGCAGCGTTGAAGATAGTGGGACAGGGACGGGGGAGCAGTACTTC	CSVEDSGTGTGEQYF
TRBV27	TRBD1	TRBJ1-2	once	TGTGCCAGCAACCCGGGACAGGGAACGCCAGGCTACACCTTC	CASNPGQGTPGYTF
TRBV4-1	TRBD2	TRBJ2-7	NA	TGCGCCAGCAGCCAGAGCGGGGCCCACGAGCAGTACTTC	CASSQSGAHEQYF
TRBV7-9	NA	TRBJ2-2	NA	TGTGCCAGCAGCCATAGCCGGCAGGGTAACACCGGGGAGCTGTTTTTT	CASSHSRQGNTGELFF
TRBV7-6	NA	TRBJ1-3	few	TGTGCCAGCAGCTTAGGATCGGGTTTCTCTGGAAACACCATATATTTT	CASSLGSGFSGNTIYF
TRBV2	TRBD2	TRBJ2-2	NA	TGTGCCAGCAACCGACTAGCGGGGCTGAGCCCGGCCGGGGAGCTGTTTTTT	CASNRLAGLSPAGELFF
TRBV5-4	NA	TRBJ1-1	NA	TGTGCCAGCAGCCCGAGGGTGAACACTGAAGCTTTCTTT	CASSPRVNTEAFF
TRBV6-5	TRBD1	TRBJ2-1	NA	TGTGCCAGCAGTAGAACAGGGGAAGAGTTCTTC	CASSRTGEEFF
TRBV5-1	TRBD1	TRBJ1-5	few	TGCGCCAGCAGCCCAGGTGCCGGGACAGGGGGCGAGCCCCAGCATTTT	CASSPGAGTGGEPQHF
TRBV29-1	NA	TRBJ1-5	NA	TGCAGCGTTATTGACAGCCTCGGCGGTAGCAATCAGCCCCAGCATTTT	CSVIDSLGGSNQPQHF
TRBV18	NA	TRBJ1-2	NA	TGTGCCAGCTCATTCCCCGGGGAAAATTCAGGGGTCGGCGGCTACACCTTC	CASSFPGENSGVGGYTF
TRBV30	TRBD1	TRBJ2-3	NA	TGTGCCTGGACGGTAGGTCTCATAACCGACAGGGGCTCCCAGGTCCGGGATACGCAGTATTTT	CAWTVGLITDRGSQVRDTQYF
TRBV19	TRBD2	TRBJ2-1	NA	TGTGCCAGTAGTATAGCCGCTAGCGGGGGGTACAATGAGCAGTTCTTC	CASSIAASGGYNEQFF
TRBV6-5	NA	TRBJ1-6	NA	TGTGCCAGCAGTGTGAGCAGGGGAGATAATTCACCCCTCCACTTT	CASSVSRGDNSPLHF
TRBV5-1	TRBD2	TRBJ2-5	NA	TGCGCCAGCAGCTCCAAACTAGCGGGGCTGGAGACCCAGTACTTC	CASSSKLAGLETQYF
TRBV9	TRBD1	TRBJ1-6	NA	TGTGCCAGCAGCGATCAGGGGGTCTATAATTCACCCCTCCACTTT	CASSDQGVYNSPLHF
TRBV5-1	TRBD1	TRBJ1-2	many	TGCGCCAGCAGCTCGGGGACAGGGGGCGGGGATGGCTACACCTTC	CASSSGTGGGDGYTF
TRBV6-4	NA	TRBJ2-1	NA	TGTGCCAGCAGTGACCTACTTAATGAGCAGTTCTTC	CASSDLLNEQFF
TRBV5-1	TRBD2	TRBJ2-7	once	TGCGCCAGCAGCGCAGGACTAGCGGGAGGGGTATACGAGCAGTACTTC	CASSAGLAGGVYEQYF
TRBV5-1	NA	TRBJ1-2	NA	TGCGCCAGCAGCCCCGAGGCGGAAGGCTACACCTTC	CASSPEAEGYTF
TRBV11-3	TRBD2	TRBJ2-3	NA	TGTGCCAGCAGCCATACTAGCGGGGCACGGGGAGATACGCAGTATTTT	CASSHTSGARGDTQYF
TRBV6-6	NA	TRBJ1-5	NA	TGTGCCAGCAGCCGCGGCCAGGGCAGGGATCAGCCCCAGCATTTT	CASSRGQGRDQPQHF
TRBV5-8	NA	TRBJ2-7	NA	TGTGCCAGCAGCTCCCACGTCGGAGAATCGGGCTCCTACGAGCAGTACTTC	CASSSHVGESGSYEQYF
TRBV6-4	TRBD1	TRBJ2-1	NA	TGTGCCAGCAGTGAAGGAGAGGGGACAGGGGGAAATGAGCAGTTCTTC	CASSEGEGTGGNEQFF
TRBV5-4	NA	TRBJ2-3	NA	TGTGCCAGCAGCTTGGGGCAGGGTATCACAGATACGCAGTATTTT	CASSLGQGITDTQYF
TRBV13	NA	TRBJ1-2	NA	TGTGCCAGCAGCTCCAACCCCGACACCTACTATGGCTACACCTTC	CASSSNPDTYYGYTF
TRBV7-9	TRBD1	TRBJ2-2	NA	TGTGCCAGCTTAGCTTATAGTGATTCGGACAGGGAAGGCACCGGGGAGCTGTTTTTT	CASLAYSDSDREGTGELFF
TRBV7-2	TRBD1	TRBJ1-2	NA	TGTGCCAGCAGCCTACCCCTTGGACAGGGGGGTGGCTACACCTTC	CASSLPLGQGGGYTF
TRBV30	NA	TRBJ1-2	NA	TGTGCCTGGAGTGTAGGGGGAAGGGCGGGCTACACCTTC	CAWSVGGRAGYTF
TRBV2	TRBD1	TRBJ2-7	NA	TGTGCCAGCAAACCGGGACAGGGAACCTACGAGCAGTACTTC	CASKPGQGTYEQYF
TRBV5-4	TRBD2	TRBJ2-7	NA	TGTGCCAGCAGCCCACGGCGGGAGGGCTACGAGCAGTACTTC	CASSPRREGYEQYF
TRBV19	TRBD1	TRBJ2-7	NA	TGTGCCAGTAGTGGAAGGGGACAGAGCTCCTACGAGCAGTACTTC	CASSGRGQSSYEQYF
TRBV7-8	NA	TRBJ2-1	once	TGTGCCAGCAGCTCGCTGGCGGGTACCTACAATGAGCAGTTCTTC	CASSSLAGTYNEQFF
TRBV5-1	TRBD2	TRBJ2-3	NA	TGCGCCAGCAACTCCGGGACTAGCGTACCCACAGATACGCAGTATTTT	CASNSGTSVPTDTQYF
TRBV6-5	NA	TRBJ1-2	NA	TGTGCCAGCAGTCAAGACAGGACGCGCTACACCTTC	CASSQDRTRYTF
TRBV6-4	NA	TRBJ1-5	NA	TGTGCCAGCAGTGAGGGGGAGGGATGGTTACGCAATCAGCCCCAGCATTTT	CASSEGEGWLRNQPQHF
TRBV6-5	NA	TRBJ1-1	NA	TGTGCCAGCAGTAGGGGAGGGGGGGCGGCAGCTTTCTTT	CASSRGGGAAAFF
TRBV5-1	NA	TRBJ1-2	NA	TGCGCCAGCAGCTTGGGGGGGCTACCGGAGGGCTACACCTTC	CASSLGGLPEGYTF